This T cell receptor beta chain emerged from a study of Ad26.COV2.S vaccination and SARS-CoV-2 variants. Study-wide context: Intramuscular Ad26.COV2.S at 5x10^10 or 1x10^11 viral particles.

Of note for this clone: As yet, its antigen is unknown.

Study-wide points: Possibly, TCR breadth and depth analyses underestimated total T cell responses.

Looked up from germline, CDR1 is SGHTA and CDR2 is FQGNSA. V lost 2 bases to trimming and J lost 2 bases; unmatched junction nucleotides: 4. CDR3 size: 16 residues. Produced via immunoSEQ multiplex PCR; TCRdb's table is partial and in-frame only. In the table there are a few hundred thousand clones, approximately 90% of which are singletons. The treatment here: 15 to 20 received Ad26.COV2.S at low or high dose, single or two shots; five or six received placebo; per-sample allocation not given. Following the first vaccine or placebo injection, samples were taken on day 63. It was an adult aged 18-55 years in Boston who was the donor.

V gene TRBV7-2 combines with J gene TRBJ1-4, with 8 bases fitting TRBD1. This sample comprised peripheral blood, obtained in a trial of Ad26.COV2.S vaccine versus placebo. The source is a person aged 18 to 65 who received the Ad26.COV2.S COVID-19 vaccine or a placebo. CDR3 in DNA: TGTGCCAGCAGCTTATTTGGGACAGGCACTAATGAAAAACTGTTTTTT. Amino acids: CASSLFGTGTNEKLFF.